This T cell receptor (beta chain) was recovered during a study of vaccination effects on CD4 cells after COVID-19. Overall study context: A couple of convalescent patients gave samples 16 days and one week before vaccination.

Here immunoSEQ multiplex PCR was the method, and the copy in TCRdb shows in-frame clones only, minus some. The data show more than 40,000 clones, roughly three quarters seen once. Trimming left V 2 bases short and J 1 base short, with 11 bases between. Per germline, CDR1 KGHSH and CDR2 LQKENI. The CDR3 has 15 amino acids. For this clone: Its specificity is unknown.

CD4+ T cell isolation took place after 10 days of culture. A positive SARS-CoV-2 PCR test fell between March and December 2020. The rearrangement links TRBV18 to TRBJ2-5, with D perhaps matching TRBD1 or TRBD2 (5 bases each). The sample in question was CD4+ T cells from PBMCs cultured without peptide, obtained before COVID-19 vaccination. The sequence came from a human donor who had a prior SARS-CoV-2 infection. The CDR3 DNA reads TGTGCCAGCTCACCAGGGAGCGACAGCCAAGAGACCCAGTACTTC. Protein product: CASSPGSDSQETQYF.